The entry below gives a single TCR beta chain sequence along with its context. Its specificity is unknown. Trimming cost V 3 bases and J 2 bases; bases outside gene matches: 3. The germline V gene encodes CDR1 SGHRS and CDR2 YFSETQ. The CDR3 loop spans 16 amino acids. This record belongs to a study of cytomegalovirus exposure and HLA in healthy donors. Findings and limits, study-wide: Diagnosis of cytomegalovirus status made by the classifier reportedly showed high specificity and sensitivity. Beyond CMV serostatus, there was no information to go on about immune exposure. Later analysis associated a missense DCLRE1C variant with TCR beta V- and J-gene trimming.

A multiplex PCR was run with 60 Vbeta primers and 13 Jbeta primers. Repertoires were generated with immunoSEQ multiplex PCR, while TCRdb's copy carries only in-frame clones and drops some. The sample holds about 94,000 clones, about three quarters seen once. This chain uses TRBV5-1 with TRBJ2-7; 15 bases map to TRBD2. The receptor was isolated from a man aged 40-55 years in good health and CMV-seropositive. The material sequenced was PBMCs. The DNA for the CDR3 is TGCGCCAGCAGCTCCGGGACTAGCGGGGGGACCTACGAGCAGTACTTC. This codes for CASSSGTSGGTYEQYF.